These 14 T cell receptor beta chains originate from one sample sequenced in a study of cytomegalovirus exposure and HLA in healthy donors. Primers: 60 Vbeta forward and 13 Jbeta reverse. TCRdb's table, derived via immunoSEQ multiplex PCR, lists solely in-frame clones and lacks some. The sample lists 70,000 to 90,000 clones, 65% to 70% occurring once. Sequencing was done on a sample of PBMCs. All receptors derive from a man between 40 and 49 years old in good health and CMV-seropositive.

The chain joins TRBV5-4 to TRBJ2-2; TRBD2 matches 11 bases. Germline trimming cut 5 bases from V and 1 base from J; bases unmatched to any gene: 4. This CDR3 has 16 amino acids. Per the germline V gene, CDR1 is SGHNT and CDR2 is YYREEE (reference sequence). CDR3 in DNA: TGTGCCAGCAGAACTACTAGCGGGGGGAACACCGGGGAGCTGTTTTTT. It encodes CASRTTSGGNTGELFF. The full variable domain, with the rest looked up from reference TRBV5-4 and TRBJ2-2, is ETGVTQSPTHLIKTRGQQVTLRCSSQSGHNTVSWYQQALGQGPQFIFQYYREEENGRGNFPPRFSGLQFPNYSSELNVNALELDDSALYLCASRTTSGGNTGELFFGEGSRLTVL.

This sequence joins TRBV30 and TRBJ2-5, with TRBD1 matching 10 bases. The better agreement between TRBJ2-7 and the DNA end casts doubt on the J call. Germline V gives CDR1 GTSNPN, CDR2 SVGIG (reference sequence). The CDR3 is made up of 16 amino acids. The DNA of the CDR3 is TGTGCCTGGAGTCCCGCCTGGGACAGGGGATCCCACGAGCAGTACTTC. It is translated as CAWSPAWDRGSHEQYF.

This clone has a handful of counts. The gene calls are TRBV28 and TRBJ1-2; the D gene is possibly TRBD1 (6 bases). CDR1 and CDR2 from the germline V gene are MDHEN and SYDVKM. Trimming removed 9 bases at V and 4 bases at J, with 15 bases between. The CDR3 has 13 residues. CDR3 region: CASSRGQGYGYTF. For the CDR3, the DNA is TGTGCCAGTAGCAGGGGTCAGGGCTATGGCTACACCTTC.

The CDR3 region is CASSQGFLGVVTNEKLFF. The DNA of the CDR3 is TGCGCCAGCAGCCAAGGGTTCCTCGGAGTTGTGACTAATGAAAAACTGTTTTTT. The chain has TRBV4-3 and TRBJ1-4; no definite D call. The CDR3 length is 18 residues. The V and J ends lost 1 base and 2 bases respectively, with 17 bases between them. The V gene's germline CDR1 is LGHNA and CDR2 YSLEER.

This chain links TRBV7-2 with TRBJ1-5, with a weak D call TRBD1 (5 bases). Germline-derived CDR1 and CDR2 are SGHTA and FQGNSA. The CDR3 covers 12 residues. Trimming took 2 bases from V and 7 from J, leaving 6 bases between them. CDR3 sequence: CASSLRGQPQHF. The DNA for the CDR3 is TGTGCCAGCAGCTTACGGGGGCAGCCCCAGCATTTT.

This rearrangement joins TRBV19 to TRBJ1-1; the D is unclear. This CDR3 spans 13 amino acids. The germline CDR1 and CDR2 sequences are LNHDA and SQIVND (reference sequence). V was clipped by 5 bases and J by 0 bases, with 7 bases between them. The CDR3 here is CASSLYMNTEAFF. DNA of the CDR3: TGTGCCAGTAGTTTATACATGAACACTGAAGCTTTCTTT.

This clone has only a few counts. The sample has other DNA sequences that encode this CDR3 too. V is TRBV5-4 and J is TRBJ1-6, with D possibly TRBD1 on 6 matching bases. The CDR3 runs to 16 residues. V was cut by 6 bases and J by 5 bases, with 18 bases left in between. CDR1 and CDR2 (germline): SGHNT, YYREEE (reference sequence). The CDR3 region has the DNA TGTGCCAGCAACCACTTTACAGGGATCAATAATTCACCCCTCCACTTT. This codes for CASNHFTGINNSPLHF.

This clone was found a few times. The chain uses TRBV7-2 and TRBJ2-3, with TRBD1 as a possible D gene (6 bases). CDR1 and CDR2 (germline): SGHTA, FQGNSA. V dropped 1 base and J dropped 4 bases, with 9 bases sitting between them. The CDR3 loop spans 14 amino acids. The CDR3 DNA sequence: TGTGCCAGCAGCTTAGACAGGGTTCCAGATACGCAGTATTTT. Protein product: CASSLDRVPDTQYF.

J is TRBJ1-4 and V is TRBV6-5, with 9 bases that match TRBD1. The CDR3 has 12 residues. Germline trimming cut 6 bases from V and 11 bases from J; bases unmatched to any gene: 4. The germline gives CDR1 MNHEY, CDR2 SVGAGI. The DNA of the CDR3 is TGTGCCAGCAGGGGACAGGGAGGCAAACTGTTTTTT. Protein: CASRGQGGKLFF.

This clone came up many times. This chain links TRBV2 with TRBJ2-1; D call uncertain. Germline CDR1 and CDR2: SNHLY and FYNNEI. The CDR3 contains 16 residues. The V end was cut by 2 bases, the J end by 0 bases, with 11 bases between. CDR3 sequence reads: CASSERSGVSYNEQFF. CDR3 nucleotide sequence: TGTGCCAGCAGTGAAAGATCCGGAGTCTCCTACAATGAGCAGTTCTTC.

A single count supports this clone. This chain uses TRBV15 with TRBJ1-4; 7 bases line up with TRBD1. With V trimmed by 3 bases and J by 7 bases, 8 bases remained unmatched. In germline, CDR1 is LNHNV, CDR2 YYDKDF (reference sequence). This CDR3 contains 15 residues. CDR3 sequence: CATSRAGGGTEKLFF. In nucleotides, the CDR3 is TGTGCCACCAGCAGGGCAGGGGGTGGGACTGAAAAACTGTTTTTT.

The rearrangement links TRBV2 to TRBJ1-2, with TRBD1 as a possible D gene (5 bases). V lost 0 bases and J 7 bases, leaving 9 bases between the germline ends. Germline CDR1 SNHLY, CDR2 FYNNEI. The CDR3 totals 13 residues. The CDR3 is CASSEARGGGYTF. CDR3 DNA: TGTGCCAGCAGTGAAGCTAGGGGAGGTGGCTACACCTTC. The full variable domain, its missing parts supplied by reference TRBV2 and TRBJ1-2, is EPEVTQTPSHQVTQMGQEVILRCVPISNHLYFYWYRQILGQKVEFLVSFYNNEISEKSEIFDDQFSVERPDGSNFTLKIRSTKLEDSAMYFCASSEARGGGYTFGSGTRLTVV.

The gene calls are TRBV6-4 and TRBJ2-2; maybe TRBD2 (6 bases). Germline V gives CDR1 MRHNA, CDR2 SNTAGT. CDR3 length equals 13 residues. V lost 5 bases, J lost 5 bases, and 9 bases lay in between. The CDR3 DNA reads as TGTGCCAGCAGTAGGGAGGCAACCGGGGAGCTGTTTTTT. Protein sequence: CASSREATGELFF.

This clone was seen a few times. The V and J genes are TRBV30 and TRBJ2-6, with TRBD1 matching over 9 bases. V lost 2 bases to trimming and J lost 13 bases; unmatched junction nucleotides: 6. This CDR3 contains 13 residues. Per germline, CDR1 GTSNPN and CDR2 SVGIG (reference sequence). The DNA for the CDR3 is TGTGCCTGGAGTCTGGGACAGGGTTGGGTCCTGACTTTC. Translated, it gives CAWSLGQGWVLTF.